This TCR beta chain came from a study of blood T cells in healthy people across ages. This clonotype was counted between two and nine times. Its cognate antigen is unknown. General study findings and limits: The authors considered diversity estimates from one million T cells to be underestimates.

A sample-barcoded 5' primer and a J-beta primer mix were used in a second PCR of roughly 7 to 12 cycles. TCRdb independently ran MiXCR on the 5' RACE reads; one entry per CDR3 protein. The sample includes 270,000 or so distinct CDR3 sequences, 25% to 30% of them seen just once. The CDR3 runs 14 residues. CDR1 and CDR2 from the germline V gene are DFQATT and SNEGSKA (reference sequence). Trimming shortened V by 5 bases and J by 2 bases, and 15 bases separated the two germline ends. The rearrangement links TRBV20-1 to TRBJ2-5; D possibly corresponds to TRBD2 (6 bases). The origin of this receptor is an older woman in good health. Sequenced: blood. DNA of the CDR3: TGCAGTGCTCCCCCTCGGGACTGGCAAGAGACCCAGTACTTC. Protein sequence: CSAPPRDWQETQYF.